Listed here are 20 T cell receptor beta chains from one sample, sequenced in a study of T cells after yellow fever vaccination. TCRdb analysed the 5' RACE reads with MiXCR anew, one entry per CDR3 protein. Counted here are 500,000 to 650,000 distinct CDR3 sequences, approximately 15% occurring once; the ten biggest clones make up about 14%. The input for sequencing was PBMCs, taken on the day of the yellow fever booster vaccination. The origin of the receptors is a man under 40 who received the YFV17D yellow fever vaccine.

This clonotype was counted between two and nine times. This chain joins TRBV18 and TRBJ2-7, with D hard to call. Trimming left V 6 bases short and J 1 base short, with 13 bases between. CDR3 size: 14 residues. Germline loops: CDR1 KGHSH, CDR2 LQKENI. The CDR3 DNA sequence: TGTGCCAGCTCCCCCCAGGACGGATCCTACGAGCAGTACTTC. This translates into CASSPQDGSYEQYF.

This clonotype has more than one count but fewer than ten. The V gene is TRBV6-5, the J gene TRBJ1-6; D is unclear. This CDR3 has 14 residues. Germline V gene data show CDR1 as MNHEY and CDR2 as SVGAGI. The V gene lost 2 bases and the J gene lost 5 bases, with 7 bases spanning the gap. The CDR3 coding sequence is TGTGCCAGCAGTTACAGGGTACATAATTCACCCCTCCACTTT. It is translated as CASSYRVHNSPLHF.

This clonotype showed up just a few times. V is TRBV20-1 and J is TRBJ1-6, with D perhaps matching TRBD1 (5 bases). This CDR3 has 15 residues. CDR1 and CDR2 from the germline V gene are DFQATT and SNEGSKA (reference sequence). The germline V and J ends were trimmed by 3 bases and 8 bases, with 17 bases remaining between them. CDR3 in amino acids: CSARQTVERDSPLHF. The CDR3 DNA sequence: TGCAGTGCTAGGCAGACAGTTGAGCGGGATTCACCCCTCCACTTT.

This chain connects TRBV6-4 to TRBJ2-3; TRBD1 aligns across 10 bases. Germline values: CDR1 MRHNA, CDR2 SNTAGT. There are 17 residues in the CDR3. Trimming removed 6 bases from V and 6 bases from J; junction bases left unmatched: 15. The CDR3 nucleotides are TGTGCCAGCAGAACAGTCCGGGACAGGGGACTGTTGGATACGCAGTATTTT. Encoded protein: CASRTVRDRGLLDTQYF.

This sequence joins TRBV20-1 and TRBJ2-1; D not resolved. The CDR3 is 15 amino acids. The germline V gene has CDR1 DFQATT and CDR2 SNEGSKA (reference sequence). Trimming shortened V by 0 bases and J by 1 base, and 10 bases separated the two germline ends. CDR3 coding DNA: TGCAGTGCTAGAGACTTCATAACTTCCTACAATGAGCAGTTCTTC. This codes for CSARDFITSYNEQFF.

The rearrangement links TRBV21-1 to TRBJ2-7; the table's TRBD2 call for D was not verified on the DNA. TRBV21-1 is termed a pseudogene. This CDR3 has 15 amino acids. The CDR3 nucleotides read TGTGCCAGCAGCAAAGATGCGGGAAATCCCTACGAGCAGTACTTC. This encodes CASSKDAGNPYEQYF.

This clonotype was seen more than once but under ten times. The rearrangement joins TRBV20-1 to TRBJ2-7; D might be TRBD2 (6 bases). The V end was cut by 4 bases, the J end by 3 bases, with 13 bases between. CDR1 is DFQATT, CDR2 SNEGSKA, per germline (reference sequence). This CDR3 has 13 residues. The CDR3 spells CSAIVGTFYEQYF. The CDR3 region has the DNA TGCAGTGCTATTGTGGGGACTTTCTACGAGCAGTACTTC.

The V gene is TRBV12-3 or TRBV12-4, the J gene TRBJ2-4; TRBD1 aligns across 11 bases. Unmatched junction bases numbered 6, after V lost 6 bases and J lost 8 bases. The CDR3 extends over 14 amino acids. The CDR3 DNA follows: TGTGCCAGCAGCCCAGGACAGGGGGCTGACATTCAGTACTTC. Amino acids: CASSPGQGADIQYF.

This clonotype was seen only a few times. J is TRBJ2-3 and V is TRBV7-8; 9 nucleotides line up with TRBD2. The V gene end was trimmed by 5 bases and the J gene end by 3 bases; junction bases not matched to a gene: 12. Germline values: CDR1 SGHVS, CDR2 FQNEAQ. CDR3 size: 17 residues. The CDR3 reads CASSPLRSGRWTDTQYF. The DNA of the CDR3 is TGTGCCAGCAGCCCCCTGAGGAGCGGGAGGTGGACAGATACGCAGTATTTT.

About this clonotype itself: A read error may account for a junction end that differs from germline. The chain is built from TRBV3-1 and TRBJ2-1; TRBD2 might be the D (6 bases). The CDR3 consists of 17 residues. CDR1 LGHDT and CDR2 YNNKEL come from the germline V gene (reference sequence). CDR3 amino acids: CACSQGSWLAHNNEQFF. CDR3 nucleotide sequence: TGTGCCTGCAGCCAAGGGTCCTGGCTAGCGCATAACAATGAGCAGTTCTTC.

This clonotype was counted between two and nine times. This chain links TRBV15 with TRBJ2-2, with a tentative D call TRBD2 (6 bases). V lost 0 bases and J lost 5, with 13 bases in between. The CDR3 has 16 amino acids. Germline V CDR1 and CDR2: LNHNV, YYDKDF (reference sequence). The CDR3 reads CATSRDNAGRTGELFF. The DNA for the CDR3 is TGTGCCACCAGCAGAGATAACGCGGGACGGACCGGGGAGCTGTTTTTT.

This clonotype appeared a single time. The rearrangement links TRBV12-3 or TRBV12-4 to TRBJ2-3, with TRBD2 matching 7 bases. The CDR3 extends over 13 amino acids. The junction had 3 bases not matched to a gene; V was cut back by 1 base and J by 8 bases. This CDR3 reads CASSLDTSVTQYF. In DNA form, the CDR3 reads TGTGCCAGCAGTTTAGACACTAGCGTTACGCAGTATTTT.

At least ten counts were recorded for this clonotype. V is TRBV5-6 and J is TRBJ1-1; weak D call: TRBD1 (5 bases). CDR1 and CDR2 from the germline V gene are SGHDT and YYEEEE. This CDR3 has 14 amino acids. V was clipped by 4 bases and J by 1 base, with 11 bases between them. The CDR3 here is CASSLGTENTEAFF. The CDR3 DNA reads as TGTGCCAGCAGCCTCGGGACGGAGAACACTGAAGCTTTCTTT.

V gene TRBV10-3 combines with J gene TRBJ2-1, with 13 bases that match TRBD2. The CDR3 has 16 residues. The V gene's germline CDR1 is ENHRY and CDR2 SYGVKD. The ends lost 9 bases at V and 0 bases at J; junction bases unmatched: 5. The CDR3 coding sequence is TGTGCCATGGGACTAGCGGGGCAAAGCTCCTACAATGAGCAGTTCTTC. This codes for CAMGLAGQSSYNEQFF.

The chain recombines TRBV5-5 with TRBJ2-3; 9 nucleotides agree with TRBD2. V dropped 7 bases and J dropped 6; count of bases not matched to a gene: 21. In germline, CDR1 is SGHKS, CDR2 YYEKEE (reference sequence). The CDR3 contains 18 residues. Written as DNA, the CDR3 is TGTGCCAGCGAGGTAATCCTAGCGGGACCCGAGCTCGGGGATACGCAGTATTTT. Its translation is CASEVILAGPELGDTQYF.

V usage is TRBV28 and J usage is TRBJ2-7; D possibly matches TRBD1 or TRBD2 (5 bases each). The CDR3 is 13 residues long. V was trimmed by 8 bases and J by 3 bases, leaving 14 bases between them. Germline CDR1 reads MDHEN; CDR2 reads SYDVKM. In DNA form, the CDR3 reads TGTGCCAGCGAACCGGGACGGGGCTACGAGCAGTACTTC. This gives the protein CASEPGRGYEQYF.

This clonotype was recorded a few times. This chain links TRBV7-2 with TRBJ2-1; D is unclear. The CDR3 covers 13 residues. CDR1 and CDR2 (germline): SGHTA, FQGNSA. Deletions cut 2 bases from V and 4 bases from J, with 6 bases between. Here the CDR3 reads CASSLMRYNEQFF. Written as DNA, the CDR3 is TGTGCCAGCAGCTTAATGCGGTACAATGAGCAGTTCTTC.

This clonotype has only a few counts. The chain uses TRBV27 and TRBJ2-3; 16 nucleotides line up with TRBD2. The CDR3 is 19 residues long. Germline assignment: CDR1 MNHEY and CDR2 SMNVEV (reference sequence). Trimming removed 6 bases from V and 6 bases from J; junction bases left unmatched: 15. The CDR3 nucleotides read TGTGCCAGCAGCAACACACCCCAGGGACTAGCGGGAGGGCTGGATACGCAGTATTTT. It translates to CASSNTPQGLAGGLDTQYF.

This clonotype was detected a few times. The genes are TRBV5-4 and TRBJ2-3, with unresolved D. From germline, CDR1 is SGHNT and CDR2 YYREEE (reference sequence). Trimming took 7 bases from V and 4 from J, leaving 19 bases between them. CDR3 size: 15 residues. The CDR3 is CASGSGPSTSDTQYF. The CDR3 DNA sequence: TGTGCCAGCGGTTCCGGACCTAGTACGTCAGATACGCAGTATTTT.

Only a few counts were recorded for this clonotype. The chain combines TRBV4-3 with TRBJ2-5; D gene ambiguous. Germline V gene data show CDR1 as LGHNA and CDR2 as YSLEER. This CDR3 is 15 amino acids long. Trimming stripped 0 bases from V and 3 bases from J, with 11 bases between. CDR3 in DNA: TGCGCCAGCAGCCAAGATCCGGCAGGAGAAGAGACCCAGTACTTC. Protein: CASSQDPAGEETQYF.